The source of this T cell receptor (beta chain) is a study of cytomegalovirus exposure and HLA in healthy donors. Germline assignment: CDR1 MNHEY and CDR2 SVGAGI. CDR3 length equals 14 residues. V trimming: 6 bases; J trimming: 11 bases; junction bases outside the gene matches: 8. Points from the study as a whole: Later analysis showed most CMV-associated TCR beta chains appearing HLA-restricted.

Primers included in the PCR were 60 Vbeta and 13 Jbeta primers. The assay was immunoSEQ multiplex PCR, and TCRdb's table has in-frame clones only and misses some. The repertoire has around 120,000 clones, 75% to 85% of them found once; the top ten carry 8.8%. For this clone: What it binds is unknown.

The receptor comes from a female donor in good health and CMV-seropositive. The sample consisted of PBMCs. The rearrangement joins TRBV6-5 to TRBJ1-6; TRBD1 aligns across 9 bases. The CDR3 bases are TGTGCCAGCAGGGTTCAACAGGGGGCTACACCCCTCCACTTT. Translation gives CASRVQQGATPLHF.